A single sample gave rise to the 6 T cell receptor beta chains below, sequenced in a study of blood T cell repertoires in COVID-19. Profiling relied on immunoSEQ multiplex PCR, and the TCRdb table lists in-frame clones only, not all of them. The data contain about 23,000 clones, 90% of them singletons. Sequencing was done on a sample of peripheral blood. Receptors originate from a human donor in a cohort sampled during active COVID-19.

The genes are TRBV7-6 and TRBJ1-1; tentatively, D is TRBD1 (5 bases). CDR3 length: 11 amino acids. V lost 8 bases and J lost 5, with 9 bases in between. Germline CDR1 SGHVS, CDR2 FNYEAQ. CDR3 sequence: CASERGTEAFF. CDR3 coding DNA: TGTGCCAGCGAAAGGGGAACTGAAGCTTTCTTT.

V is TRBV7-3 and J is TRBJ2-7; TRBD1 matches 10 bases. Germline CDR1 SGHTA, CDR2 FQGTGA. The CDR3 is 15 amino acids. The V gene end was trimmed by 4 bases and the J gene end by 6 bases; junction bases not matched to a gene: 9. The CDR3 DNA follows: TGTGCCAGCAGCTCCGCCCCCGGGACAGGGGTCGAGCAGTACTTC. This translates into CASSSAPGTGVEQYF.

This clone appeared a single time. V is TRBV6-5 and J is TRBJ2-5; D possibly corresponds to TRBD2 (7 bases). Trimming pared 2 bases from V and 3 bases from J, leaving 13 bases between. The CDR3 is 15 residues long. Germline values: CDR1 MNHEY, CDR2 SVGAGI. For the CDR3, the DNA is TGTGCCAGCAGTTACAGGGGGGGAGGAGAAGAGACCCAGTACTTC. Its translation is CASSYRGGGEETQYF.

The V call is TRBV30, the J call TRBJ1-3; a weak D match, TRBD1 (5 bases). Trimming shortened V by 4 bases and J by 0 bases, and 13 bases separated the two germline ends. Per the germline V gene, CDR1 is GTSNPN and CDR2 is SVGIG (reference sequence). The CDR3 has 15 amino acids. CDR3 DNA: TGTGCCTGGAAGGGGACTCTTAACTCTGGAAACACCATATATTTT. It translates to CAWKGTLNSGNTIYF. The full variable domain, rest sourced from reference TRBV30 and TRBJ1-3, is SQTIHQWPATLVQPVGSPLSLECTVEGTSNPNLYWYRQAAGRGLQLLFYSVGIGQISSEVPQNLSASRPQDRQFILSSKKLLLSDSGFYLCAWKGTLNSGNTIYFGEGSWLTVV.

CDR3 sequence (DNA): TGTGCCAGCAGCTTGGACGGTAATACGCAGTATTTT. This translates into CASSLDGNTQYF. This chain joins TRBV5-6 and TRBJ2-3; D is undetermined. The V end was cut by 0 bases, the J end by 7 bases, with 6 bases between. The CDR3 consists of 12 residues. The germline V gene has CDR1 SGHDT and CDR2 YYEEEE.

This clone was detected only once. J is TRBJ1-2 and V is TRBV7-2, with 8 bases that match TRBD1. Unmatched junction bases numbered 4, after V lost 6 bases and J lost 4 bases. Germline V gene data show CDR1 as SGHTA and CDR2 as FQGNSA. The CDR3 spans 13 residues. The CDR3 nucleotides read TGTGCCAGCAGTCAGGACAGGGCCTATGGCTACACCTTC. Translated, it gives CASSQDRAYGYTF.